This is a list of T cell receptor beta chains from one sample in a study of CD8+ T cells in alopecia areata. The assay was immunoSEQ multiplex PCR, and TCRdb's table has in-frame clones only and misses some. The sample yields about 190,000 clones, around 60% seen once. This sample comprised CD8+ T cells sorted from blood, obtained at week 24, from a patient treated with tofacitinib. Every receptor here comes from a human donor with alopecia areata. CDR3s include the opening cysteine and the closing phenylalanine or tryptophan. A D gene is named only where the DNA matches it firmly. Clone size is stated in some rows and not others, as once, few, many or a class when expanded.

D	J	size	V	DNA	CDR3
.	TRBJ2-1	.	TRBV13	TGTGCCAGCAGCTTCGGCTATGAGCAGTTCTTC	CASSFGYEQFF
.	TRBJ1-2	few	TRBV12-5	TGTGCTAGTGGTCCCGGACGGAACTATGGCTACACCTTC	CASGPGRNYGYTF
.	TRBJ2-1	.	TRBV19	TGTGCCAGTAGTATAGGACAGACCTACAATGAGCAGTTCTTC	CASSIGQTYNEQFF
.	TRBJ2-3	many	TRBV6-1	TGTGCCAGCAGTGACAGGGTCGGCACAGATACGCAGTATTTT	CASSDRVGTDTQYF
.	TRBJ1-5	.	TRBV19	TGTGCCAGTAGTATTGGTCCGCCTCAGCCCCAGCATTTT	CASSIGPPQPQHF
.	TRBJ2-7	.	TRBV5-6	TGTGCCAGCAGCTTTGGAGTCGAGCAGTACTTC	CASSFGVEQYF
.	TRBJ1-5	few	TRBV7-9	TGTGCCAGCAGCTTAGGTTCTGGGACTCTGTCGCCCCAGCATTTT	CASSLGSGTLSPQHF
.	TRBJ1-5	.	TRBV19	TGTGCCAGTAGTAGCCAGCCCGTTAGCAATCAGCCCCAGCATTTT	CASSSQPVSNQPQHF
TRBD1	TRBJ2-2	.	TRBV13	TGTGCCAGCGCAAACGCGGACAGGGTGGTAGCCGGGGAGCTGTTTTTT	CASANADRVVAGELFF
TRBD1	TRBJ1-6	once	TRBV7-6	TGTGCCAGCAGCCACGACCGGACAGGGGGCCCGAATTCACCCCTCCACTTT	CASSHDRTGGPNSPLHF
.	TRBJ1-4	once	TRBV5-4	TGTGCCAGCAGCTTGGGGGAAAAACTGTTTTTT	CASSLGEKLFF
TRBD1	TRBJ2-7	few	TRBV13	TGTGCCAGCAGTCACCCCGACAGGGTATTCAACGAGCAGTACTTC	CASSHPDRVFNEQYF
.	TRBJ2-3	.	TRBV14	TGTGCCAGCAGCCCGGAGGGAGATACGCAGTATTTT	CASSPEGDTQYF
TRBD2	TRBJ2-7	.	TRBV7-9	TGTGCCAGCAGCTCCAGCGGGGGGGCGGGAGAGCAGTACTTC	CASSSSGGAGEQYF
.	TRBJ2-7	.	TRBV5-1	TGCGCCAGCAGCTTGGTGAACTACGAGCAGTACTTC	CASSLVNYEQYF
.	TRBJ2-7	few	TRBV7-9	TGTGCCAGCAGCCCCCCGGCGAGGGTAACCTACGAGCAGTACTTC	CASSPPARVTYEQYF
TRBD1	TRBJ1-5	few	TRBV6-5	TGTGCCAGCAGTGTAGAGGGGGCTGGCAATCAGCCCCAGCATTTT	CASSVEGAGNQPQHF
TRBD1	TRBJ1-5	few	TRBV5-1	TGCGCCAGCAGCCTGACAGGGGCCCACAATCAGCCCCAGCATTTT	CASSLTGAHNQPQHF
.	TRBJ1-1	.	TRBV27	TGTGCCAGCAGTTTTCTCCGGACACAGACGGAAGCTTTCTTT	CASSFLRTQTEAFF
.	TRBJ2-7	.	TRBV7-9	TGTGCCAGCAGCGCTAGGACAGTCCAACTCTACGAGCAGTACTTC	CASSARTVQLYEQYF
.	TRBJ2-7	few	TRBV5-4	TGTGCCAGCAGCTTTTTACAAAATACCTACGAGCAGTACTTC	CASSFLQNTYEQYF
TRBD1	TRBJ1-6	.	TRBV13	TGTGCCAGCAGCTCTAGACAGGGACCGAATTCACCCCTCCACTTT	CASSSRQGPNSPLHF
TRBD1	TRBJ2-2	.	TRBV4-2	TGTGCCAGCAGCCAAGACCAAGGACAGGGTATGATGACCGGGGAGCTGTTTTTT	CASSQDQGQGMMTGELFF
TRBD1	TRBJ2-7	.	TRBV29-1	TGCAGCGTTGGGGACAGAAACGAGCAGTACTTC	CSVGDRNEQYF
.	TRBJ2-7	.	TRBV13	TGTGCCAGCAGCAGGGGGACATTGGGCTACGAGCAGTACTTC	CASSRGTLGYEQYF
.	TRBJ1-5	once	TRBV9	TGTGCCAGCAGCGTCGGACTAGTCAATCAGCCCCAGCATTTT	CASSVGLVNQPQHF
.	TRBJ2-2	few	TRBV5-1	TGCGCCAGCAGCCTTCAGGAGACCGGGGAGCTGTTTTTT	CASSLQETGELFF
TRBD1	TRBJ2-7	.	TRBV13	TGTGCCAGCAGTCCCCCCGGACAGGGCAAGTCCTACGAGCAGTACTTC	CASSPPGQGKSYEQYF
.	TRBJ1-2	once	TRBV5-1	TGCGCCAGCAGCACCCGACAGCGCCCCACCGATGGCTACACCTTC	CASSTRQRPTDGYTF
TRBD1	TRBJ1-6	.	TRBV30	TGTGCCTGGAGGGGAGACAGGGGACGAGATTCACCCCTCCACTTT	CAWRGDRGRDSPLHF
TRBD2	TRBJ2-1	.	TRBV10-3	TGTGCCATCGGGGGGGTAGGGCTTCACAATGAGCAGTTCTTC	CAIGGVGLHNEQFF
TRBD2	TRBJ2-1	.	TRBV6-5	TGTGCCAGCAGTTACTCTAGCGGGGGGGGCAATGAGCAGTTCTTC	CASSYSSGGGNEQFF
.	TRBJ2-1	few	TRBV29-1	TGCAGCGCTGACCTCAATGAGCAGTTCTTC	CSADLNEQFF
TRBD1	TRBJ2-7	few	TRBV27	TGTGCCAGCAGTTTAGACAGGGACCCCTACGAGCAGTACTTC	CASSLDRDPYEQYF
TRBD1	TRBJ1-6	few	TRBV27	TGTGCCAGCAGTTTCCGTCAGGGGGTCCCATTGAGAAATTCACCCCTCCACTTT	CASSFRQGVPLRNSPLHF
.	TRBJ2-3	.	TRBV27	TGTGCCAGCAGTTTATCCCCCTGGGGGACAGATACGCAGTATTTT	CASSLSPWGTDTQYF
TRBD2	TRBJ2-3	once	TRBV13	TGTGCCAGCAGCTCGAGGCGGGGGGCAGCTTCAGATACGCAGTATTTT	CASSSRRGAASDTQYF
.	TRBJ2-4	.	TRBV7-9	TGTGCCAGCAGCGACGCGGCTTGGGGAGACATTCAGTACTTC	CASSDAAWGDIQYF
.	TRBJ1-6	.	TRBV4-1	TGCGCCAGCAGCTTCCCGGGGGACTCACCCCTCCACTTT	CASSFPGDSPLHF
.	TRBJ1-4	.	TRBV1	TGCACCAGCAGTCTCCGGCCTCATGGGACGGACAGCCAAAAACTGTTTTTT	CTSSLRPHGTDSQKLFF
TRBD2	TRBJ2-1	.	TRBV4-2	TGTGCCAGCAGCTCTAGCGGGGGTACTGATGAGCAGTTCTTC	CASSSSGGTDEQFF
.	TRBJ2-3	.	TRBV29-1	TGCAGCGTTGCGGGCTATGGGTTAACCCATACTAGCACAGATACGCAGTATTTT	CSVAGYGLTHTSTDTQYF
.	TRBJ1-4	.	TRBV5-4	TGTGCCAGCAGCAGGGACTCAGCAACTAATGAAAAACTGTTTTTT	CASSRDSATNEKLFF
.	TRBJ2-7	few	TRBV5-1	TGCGCCAGCAGCTTGCGGGCCAACTACGAGCAGTACTTC	CASSLRANYEQYF
TRBD1	TRBJ2-4	.	TRBV6-5	TGTGCCAGCTGGACAGGGGGCGGAAACATTCAGTACTTC	CASWTGGGNIQYF
TRBD2	TRBJ2-3	.	TRBV2	TGTGCCAGCAGTGAAGCAATAGCTAGCGGGGGCCCCACAGATACGCAGTATTTT	CASSEAIASGGPTDTQYF